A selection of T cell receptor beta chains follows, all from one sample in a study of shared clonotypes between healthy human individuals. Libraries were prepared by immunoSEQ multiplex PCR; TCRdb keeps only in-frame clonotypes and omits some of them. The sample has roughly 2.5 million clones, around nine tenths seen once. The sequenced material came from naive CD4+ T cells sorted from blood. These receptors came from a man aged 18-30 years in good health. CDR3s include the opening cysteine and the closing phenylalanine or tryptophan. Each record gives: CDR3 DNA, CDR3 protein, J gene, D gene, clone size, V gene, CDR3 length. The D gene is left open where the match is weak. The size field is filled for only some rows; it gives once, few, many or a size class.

CDR3nt: TGTGCCAGTAGTATCCTGGGCCAGCCCCAGCATTTT
CDR3aa: CASSILGQPQHF
j_gene: TRBJ1-5
d_gene: -
abundance: once
v_gene: TRBV19
len: 12

CDR3nt: TGTGCCTTGGGCCAAGGGGTGAGCAATCAGCCCCAGCATTTT
CDR3aa: CALGQGVSNQPQHF
j_gene: TRBJ1-5
d_gene: -
abundance: -
v_gene: TRBV30
len: 14

CDR3nt: TGTGCCAGCAGTTACTTCTTGGGGGCAGGACTCTACGAGCAGTACTTC
CDR3aa: CASSYFLGAGLYEQYF
j_gene: TRBJ2-7
d_gene: -
abundance: -
v_gene: TRBV6-5
len: 16

CDR3nt: TGTGCCAGCGAGACAGGGTCTGGCTACACCTTC
CDR3aa: CASETGSGYTF
j_gene: TRBJ1-2
d_gene: TRBD1
abundance: -
v_gene: TRBV6-1
len: 11

CDR3nt: TGTGCCAGCAGCTCGGACGGGATCAACTATAATTCACCCCTCCACTTT
CDR3aa: CASSSDGINYNSPLHF
j_gene: TRBJ1-6
d_gene: -
abundance: -
v_gene: TRBV5-4
len: 16

CDR3nt: TGTGCCAGCAGCCCCATCGGGGGCCGTCAAGAGACCCAGTACTTC
CDR3aa: CASSPIGGRQETQYF
j_gene: TRBJ2-5
d_gene: -
abundance: -
v_gene: TRBV7-2
len: 15

CDR3nt: TGCGCCAGCAGCCCTTCTAGGACAGCAGCCCCCTACGAGCAGTACTTC
CDR3aa: CASSPSRTAAPYEQYF
j_gene: TRBJ2-7
d_gene: -
abundance: -
v_gene: TRBV4-1
len: 16

CDR3nt: TGTGCCAGCTCACCAGAACCGGGACACCTGTACCAAGAGACCCAGTACTTC
CDR3aa: CASSPEPGHLYQETQYF
j_gene: TRBJ2-5
d_gene: -
abundance: -
v_gene: TRBV18
len: 17

CDR3nt: TGTGCCAGCACCACAACACCCAACACTGAAGCTTTCTTT
CDR3aa: CASTTTPNTEAFF
j_gene: TRBJ1-1
d_gene: -
abundance: -
v_gene: TRBV14
len: 13

CDR3nt: TGCGCCAGCAGCAAGGACAGGGGGGCCCCTACTGAAGCTTTCTTT
CDR3aa: CASSKDRGAPTEAFF
j_gene: TRBJ1-1
d_gene: TRBD1
abundance: -
v_gene: TRBV5-1
len: 15

CDR3nt: TGTGCCAGCAGCCCCAGGGGGACTAGGGATAGCACAGATACGCAGTATTTT
CDR3aa: CASSPRGTRDSTDTQYF
j_gene: TRBJ2-3
d_gene: -
abundance: once
v_gene: TRBV11-2
len: 17

CDR3nt: TGTGCCAGCAGCTTGGCCTACGGACAGGGGGGCGCAAGTTCACCCCTCCACTTT
CDR3aa: CASSLAYGQGGASSPLHF
j_gene: TRBJ1-6
d_gene: TRBD1
abundance: once
v_gene: TRBV5-5
len: 18

CDR3nt: TGTGCCAGCAGTTTGGGTCCCCCAGCGGCCCAGTACTTC
CDR3aa: CASSLGPPAAQYF
j_gene: TRBJ2-5
d_gene: -
abundance: -
v_gene: TRBV27
len: 13

CDR3nt: TGCAGCGTTGATGTAGGACAGGGTAGCAATCAGCCCCAGCATTTT
CDR3aa: CSVDVGQGSNQPQHF
j_gene: TRBJ1-5
d_gene: TRBD1
abundance: -
v_gene: TRBV29-1
len: 15

CDR3nt: TGTGCCAGCAGTCCACAGGGGGCTGGGGCCAACGTCCTGACTTTC
CDR3aa: CASSPQGAGANVLTF
j_gene: TRBJ2-6
d_gene: TRBD1
abundance: -
v_gene: TRBV28
len: 15

CDR3nt: TGTGCCACCCTGGGGGGGGCGCGGGGAAACATTCAGTACTTC
CDR3aa: CATLGGARGNIQYF
j_gene: TRBJ2-4
d_gene: -
abundance: -
v_gene: TRBV6-1
len: 14

CDR3nt: TGTGCCTGGAGGGGGCCTCCGCGGAACGTCCTGACTTTC
CDR3aa: CAWRGPPRNVLTF
j_gene: TRBJ2-6
d_gene: -
abundance: -
v_gene: TRBV30
len: 13

CDR3nt: TGTGCCAGCTCGTCGGACAGGACAGATACGCAGTATTTT
CDR3aa: CASSSDRTDTQYF
j_gene: TRBJ2-3
d_gene: TRBD1
abundance: -
v_gene: TRBV18
len: 13

CDR3nt: TGTGCCAGCAGCTTAGGTCGGGGGCTAGGTGGCTACACCTTC
CDR3aa: CASSLGRGLGGYTF
j_gene: TRBJ1-2
d_gene: -
abundance: -
v_gene: TRBV13
len: 14

CDR3nt: TGTGCCAGCGAGGGACGGGATAATCAGCCCCAGCATTTT
CDR3aa: CASEGRDNQPQHF
j_gene: TRBJ1-5
d_gene: -
abundance: -
v_gene: TRBV21-1
len: 13

CDR3nt: TGTGCCAGCAGGAAGACAGTCCTGGGCACTGAAGCTTTCTTT
CDR3aa: CASRKTVLGTEAFF
j_gene: TRBJ1-1
d_gene: -
abundance: few
v_gene: TRBV2
len: 14

CDR3nt: TGTGCCAGCAGCTTCGCGGGGGTGCCTGGGGCCAACGTCCTGACTTTC
CDR3aa: CASSFAGVPGANVLTF
j_gene: TRBJ2-6
d_gene: TRBD2
abundance: -
v_gene: TRBV5-5
len: 16

CDR3nt: TGTGCCAGCAGTCGCTCAGGGTCCAATCAGCCCCAGCATTTT
CDR3aa: CASSRSGSNQPQHF
j_gene: TRBJ1-5
d_gene: -
abundance: -
v_gene: TRBV6-5
len: 14

CDR3nt: TGTGCCAGCAGCAAACTGTCTAGTTACAATGAGCAGTTCTTC
CDR3aa: CASSKLSSYNEQFF
j_gene: TRBJ2-1
d_gene: -
abundance: -
v_gene: TRBV21-1
len: 14

CDR3nt: TGTGCCAGCAGCCCCAGGGGTACTAGCACAGATACGCAGTATTTT
CDR3aa: CASSPRGTSTDTQYF
j_gene: TRBJ2-3
d_gene: -
abundance: -
v_gene: TRBV7-3
len: 15

CDR3nt: TGCGCCAGCAGCTTGGGTTGGGGGGATGAAAAACTGTTTTTT
CDR3aa: CASSLGWGDEKLFF
j_gene: TRBJ1-4
d_gene: -
abundance: once
v_gene: TRBV5-1
len: 14

CDR3nt: TGTGCCAGCAGTTTAAGGCAGGGAGATTTGTACTTC
CDR3aa: CASSLRQGDLYF
j_gene: TRBJ2-4
d_gene: -
abundance: -
v_gene: TRBV28
len: 12

CDR3nt: TGCGCCAGCAGCTGGACGGCTAGCGGGGGACAGTACAATGAGCAGTTCTTC
CDR3aa: CASSWTASGGQYNEQFF
j_gene: TRBJ2-1
d_gene: TRBD2
abundance: once
v_gene: TRBV5-1
len: 17

CDR3nt: TGTGCCAGCAGCTTAGGACCCTGGAGTGCAATCTCCTACGAGCAGTACTTC
CDR3aa: CASSLGPWSAISYEQYF
j_gene: TRBJ2-7
d_gene: -
abundance: -
v_gene: TRBV7-6
len: 17

CDR3nt: TGCGCCAGCAGCTTGGGGACTAGCGGGGAAGAGACCCAGTACTTC
CDR3aa: CASSLGTSGEETQYF
j_gene: TRBJ2-5
d_gene: TRBD2
abundance: few
v_gene: TRBV5-1
len: 15

CDR3nt: TGTGCCAGCGGAACTCTGGGCGGGGTAGCCTACGAGCAGTACTTC
CDR3aa: CASGTLGGVAYEQYF
j_gene: TRBJ2-7
d_gene: -
abundance: -
v_gene: TRBV5-6
len: 15

CDR3nt: TGTGCCAGCAGCTACCTTCCTCTCGGGACAGGGAGAAATGAGCAGTTCTTC
CDR3aa: CASSYLPLGTGRNEQFF
j_gene: TRBJ2-1
d_gene: TRBD1
abundance: -
v_gene: TRBV27
len: 17

CDR3nt: TGTGCCAGCAGCAGTACTAGCGGGAGCTACGAGCAGTACTTC
CDR3aa: CASSSTSGSYEQYF
j_gene: TRBJ2-7
d_gene: TRBD2
abundance: -
v_gene: TRBV9
len: 14

CDR3nt: TGTGCCAGCAGCGAGGTGGGGGGTGCCAAAAACATTCAGTACTTC
CDR3aa: CASSEVGGAKNIQYF
j_gene: TRBJ2-4
d_gene: -
abundance: -
v_gene: TRBV5-6
len: 15

CDR3nt: TGTGCCAGCAGCCTAATACGGTACAATGAGCAGTTCTTC
CDR3aa: CASSLIRYNEQFF
j_gene: TRBJ2-1
d_gene: -
abundance: -
v_gene: TRBV5-8
len: 13

CDR3nt: TGTGCCAGCAGCTCTGCCAGGGGAACCTACGAGCAGTACTTC
CDR3aa: CASSSARGTYEQYF
j_gene: TRBJ2-7
d_gene: -
abundance: -
v_gene: TRBV5-6
len: 14

CDR3nt: TGTGCCAGCTCACCAGCAGGGGGGGAAAAACTGTTTTTT
CDR3aa: CASSPAGGEKLFF
j_gene: TRBJ1-4
d_gene: TRBD1
abundance: once
v_gene: TRBV18
len: 13

CDR3nt: TGTGCCAGCAGTGGAATAGCGGGAGGGCCATACCATGAGCAGTTCTTC
CDR3aa: CASSGIAGGPYHEQFF
j_gene: TRBJ2-1
d_gene: TRBD2
abundance: -
v_gene: TRBV6-4
len: 16

CDR3nt: TGTGCCAGCAGTGAATCAATTAGCGCGCAAGAGACCCAGTACTTC
CDR3aa: CASSESISAQETQYF
j_gene: TRBJ2-5
d_gene: -
abundance: -
v_gene: TRBV25-1
len: 15

CDR3nt: TGTGCCAGCAGCCCGGGAGGAGGGTACCCCTCCACAGATACGCAGTATTTT
CDR3aa: CASSPGGGYPSTDTQYF
j_gene: TRBJ2-3
d_gene: TRBD2
abundance: -
v_gene: TRBV5-6
len: 17

CDR3nt: TGTGCCAGCAGTGAAGGGACAGGGGGCAATCAGCCCCAGCATTTT
CDR3aa: CASSEGTGGNQPQHF
j_gene: TRBJ1-5
d_gene: TRBD1
abundance: -
v_gene: TRBV6-1
len: 15

CDR3nt: TGCGCCAGCAGCTTGGAGCGGGGGACAAGGAATGAGCAGTTCTTC
CDR3aa: CASSLERGTRNEQFF
j_gene: TRBJ2-1
d_gene: TRBD2
abundance: -
v_gene: TRBV5-1
len: 15

CDR3nt: TGTGCCAGCAGCTCAATCCCTAGCACAGATACGCAGTATTTT
CDR3aa: CASSSIPSTDTQYF
j_gene: TRBJ2-3
d_gene: -
abundance: -
v_gene: TRBV11-2
len: 14

CDR3nt: TGTGCCTGGACGGGCTCTGATGAGCAGTTCTTC
CDR3aa: CAWTGSDEQFF
j_gene: TRBJ2-1
d_gene: -
abundance: -
v_gene: TRBV30
len: 11

CDR3nt: TGTGCCAGCAGCTTAGGGTCGGGGGGGTACAATGAGCAGTTCTTC
CDR3aa: CASSLGSGGYNEQFF
j_gene: TRBJ2-1
d_gene: TRBD2
abundance: -
v_gene: TRBV11-2
len: 15

CDR3nt: TGTGCCAGCAGCACTCCGGGACAGGGGGCGCTTGGCTACACCTTC
CDR3aa: CASSTPGQGALGYTF
j_gene: TRBJ1-2
d_gene: TRBD1
abundance: -
v_gene: TRBV6-6
len: 15

CDR3nt: TGCGCCAGCAGTCCCTCCAAGGGAAACACCATATATTTT
CDR3aa: CASSPSKGNTIYF
j_gene: TRBJ1-3
d_gene: -
abundance: -
v_gene: TRBV23-1
len: 13

CDR3nt: TGTGCCAGCAGCCAAACCGCAGGGAGGTATGAGCAGTTCTTC
CDR3aa: CASSQTAGRYEQFF
j_gene: TRBJ2-1
d_gene: -
abundance: -
v_gene: TRBV14
len: 14

CDR3nt: TGTGCCAGCAGTGACTCTCCGACCGGCCCGGGGACCCTCCACTTT
CDR3aa: CASSDSPTGPGTLHF
j_gene: TRBJ1-6
d_gene: -
abundance: -
v_gene: TRBV6-4
len: 15

CDR3nt: TGTGCCAGCAGGGGAGGGTACGAGCAGTACTTC
CDR3aa: CASRGGYEQYF
j_gene: TRBJ2-7
d_gene: TRBD2
abundance: -
v_gene: TRBV6-7
len: 11

CDR3nt: TGTGCCAGCAGCTTAGAGACCCTCATCCCCAACATTCAGTACTTC
CDR3aa: CASSLETLIPNIQYF
j_gene: TRBJ2-4
d_gene: -
abundance: -
v_gene: TRBV11-2
len: 15

CDR3nt: TGTGCCAGCAGCCGAGGACAGTTTAGCAATCAGCCCCAGCATTTT
CDR3aa: CASSRGQFSNQPQHF
j_gene: TRBJ1-5
d_gene: -
abundance: -
v_gene: TRBV7-2
len: 15

CDR3nt: TGTGCCAGCAGTTACACTCGGGATCAGCCCCAGCATTTT
CDR3aa: CASSYTRDQPQHF
j_gene: TRBJ1-5
d_gene: -
abundance: -
v_gene: TRBV6-6
len: 13